A single sample is the source of the 21 T cell receptor beta chains below, sequenced in a study of CD8 T cells in ankylosing spondylitis. TCRdb independently ran MiXCR on the 5' RACE reads; one entry per CDR3 protein. Of about 160,000 distinct CDR3 sequences listed, about 16% are singletons. The sample taken for sequencing was blood, either unsorted or a sorted T cell fraction (not recorded which). The origin of the receptors is a male donor with ankylosing spondylitis or in good health (not recorded which).

This clonotype was observed a few times. CDR3 in amino acids: CASSRGQGYQETQYF. As DNA, the CDR3 is TGTGCCAGCAGCCGGGGACAGGGGTACCAAGAGACCCAGTACTTC. The rearrangement joins TRBV14 to TRBJ2-5; 10 nucleotides line up with TRBD1. J gave up 0 bases and V 4 bases, and 2 bases lay outside the gene matches. The CDR3 has 15 residues. Germline CDR1 is SGHDN and CDR2 is FVKESK.

The chain joins TRBV28 to TRBJ1-2, with a weak D call TRBD1 (5 bases). In germline, CDR1 is MDHEN, CDR2 SYDVKM. The CDR3 covers 12 residues. Trimming took off 6 bases at V and 5 bases at J, with 10 bases between the two ends. The CDR3 nucleotides are TGTGCCAGCAGACAGGACAAGTATGGCTACACCTTC. Translation gives CASRQDKYGYTF.

This clonotype was observed a few times. This chain uses TRBV10-3 with TRBJ1-5; D unclear. CDR1 ENHRY and CDR2 SYGVKD come from the germline V gene. The length of the CDR3 is 17 residues. Trimming cost V 3 bases and J 7 bases, with 22 bases left between them. CDR3 nucleotides: TGTGCCATCAGTGAATCCCATATTCCCCAGCCTGGACAGCCCCAGCATTTT. Translation gives CAISESHIPQPGQPQHF.

The sample holds many counts of this clonotype. This chain links TRBV29-1 with TRBJ1-5; D not certain. The V gene lost 0 bases and the J gene lost 0 bases, with 3 bases spanning the gap. Germline loops: CDR1 SQVTM, CDR2 ANQGSEA. This CDR3 is built from 13 residues. The CDR3 DNA reads as TGCAGCGTTGAAGAAAATAGCAATCAGCCCCAGCATTTT. As protein: CSVEENSNQPQHF.

There are a few counts of this clonotype. The gene calls are TRBV28 and TRBJ2-7; 10 nucleotides agree with TRBD1. The CDR3 loop spans 17 amino acids. Germline V gene lookup returns CDR1 MDHEN and CDR2 SYDVKM. J was trimmed by 6 bases and V by 0 bases; bases with no gene match: 11. DNA for the CDR3: TGTGCCAGCAGTTTATGGGTCGGGACAGGGGCCAATTTCGAGCAGTACTTC. It is translated as CASSLWVGTGANFEQYF. The entire variable domain, with the rest obtained from reference TRBV28 and TRBJ2-7, is as follows: DVKVTQSSRYLVKRTGEKVFLECVQDMDHENMFWYRQDPGLGLRLIYFSYDVKMKEKGDIPEGYSVSREKKERFSLILESASTNQTSMYLCASSLWVGTGANFEQYFGPGTRLTVT.

This chain uses TRBV20-1 with TRBJ1-2; D is possibly TRBD1 (6 bases). The CDR3 extends over 14 amino acids. V was clipped by 5 bases and J by 8 bases, with 21 bases between them. Per germline, CDR1 DFQATT and CDR2 SNEGSKA (reference sequence). Here the CDR3 reads CSADYQDRPGGYTF. The CDR3 DNA sequence: TGCAGTGCTGACTACCAAGACAGGCCAGGGGGCTACACCTTC.

The V and J genes are TRBV5-1 and TRBJ2-4; no clear D. In germline, CDR1 is SGHRS, CDR2 YFSETQ. V lost 4 bases and J 5 bases, leaving 16 bases between the germline ends. The CDR3 length is 15 residues. CDR3 bases: TGCGCCAGCAGCATTCTGCCCTTTTCGGAAAACATTCAGTACTTC. Translation gives CASSILPFSENIQYF.

This clonotype was seen only a few times. Here the CDR3 reads CASSRTGDFGNTIYF. CDR3 sequence (DNA): TGTGCCAGCAGCCGGACAGGGGATTTTGGAAACACCATATATTTT. The V gene is TRBV6-1, the J gene TRBJ1-3; TRBD1 agrees at 9 bases. Germline lookup yields CDR1 MNHNS and CDR2 SASEGT. The CDR3 contains 15 residues. Trimming removed 6 bases from V and 3 bases from J; junction bases left unmatched: 6.

This chain uses TRBV29-1 with TRBJ2-2, with D perhaps matching TRBD2 (5 bases). The ends were cut back, 3 bases at V and 6 bases at J, with 17 bases in the middle. The germline V gene has CDR1 SQVTM and CDR2 ANQGSEA. The length of the CDR3 is 15 residues. This CDR3 reads CSVEQEEVGSGELFF. Here the CDR3 DNA reads TGCAGCGTTGAGCAGGAGGAGGTCGGGTCCGGGGAGCTGTTTTTT.

This clonotype was recorded at least ten times. The V gene is TRBV24-1, the J gene TRBJ2-2, with 9 bases fitting TRBD1. From germline, CDR1 is KGHDR and CDR2 SFDVKD. J was trimmed by 7 bases and V by 7 bases; bases with no gene match: 3. This CDR3 spans 13 amino acids. CDR3 sequence (DNA): TGTGCCACCAGGGGACAGGGAATCGGGGAGCTGTTTTTT. Its translation: CATRGQGIGELFF.

This clonotype has only a few counts. The gene calls are TRBV5-1 and TRBJ2-7; TRBD2 matches at 9 bases. Germline CDR1 reads SGHRS; CDR2 reads YFSETQ. The CDR3 spans 16 residues. The ends lost 3 bases at V and 2 bases at J; junction bases unmatched: 9. The DNA of the CDR3 is TGCGCCAGCAGCTCGACTAGCGGATTTCTAGCCTACGAGCAGTACTTC. Translated: CASSSTSGFLAYEQYF.

In its sample, this clonotype was seen many times. V is TRBV5-1 and J is TRBJ2-1; no clear D. CDR1 is SGHRS, CDR2 YFSETQ, per germline. The CDR3 has 11 residues. Trimming took 7 bases from V and 8 from J, leaving 10 bases between them. CDR3 sequence reads: CASSKVDEQFF. In DNA, the CDR3 is TGCGCCAGCTCTAAAGTCGATGAGCAGTTCTTC. The full variable domain, with the rest looked up from reference TRBV5-1 and TRBJ2-1, is KAGVTQTPRYLIKTRGQQVTLSCSPISGHRSVSWYQQTPGQGLQFLFEYFSETQRNKGNFPGRFSGRQFSNSRSEMNVSTLELGDSALYLCASSKVDEQFFGPGTRLTVL.

The chain recombines TRBV10-3 with TRBJ1-2, with 11 bases fitting TRBD1. Germline lookup yields CDR1 ENHRY and CDR2 SYGVKD. Germline trimming cut 8 bases from V and 4 bases from J; bases unmatched to any gene: 3. The CDR3 contains 13 residues. The CDR3 DNA sequence: TGTGCCATCGGACAGGGGGCAATCTATGGCTACACCTTC. Amino acids: CAIGQGAIYGYTF.

The sample holds a few counts of this clonotype. The chain uses TRBV6-5 and TRBJ2-7; TRBD1 might be the D (6 bases). CDR1 is MNHEY, CDR2 SVGAGI, per germline. V gave up 6 bases and J gave up 4 bases, with 16 bases separating them. CDR3 length: 14 amino acids. The CDR3 nucleotides are TGTGCCAGCAGCTCCCCGGCAGGGGCGTACGAGCAGTACTTC. Protein: CASSSPAGAYEQYF.

The chain has TRBV7-9 and TRBJ2-5; 7 bases are shared with TRBD1. V was pared by 2 bases and J by 5 bases, with 5 bases of the junction left unmatched. The CDR3 is 14 amino acids. Germline lookup yields CDR1 SEHNR and CDR2 FQNEAQ (reference sequence). The CDR3 nucleotides read TGTGCCAGCAGCTTATCAGGGGGATTTGAGACCCAGTACTTC. Protein product: CASSLSGGFETQYF. Full variable domain (remainder filled in from reference TRBV7-9 and TRBJ2-5): DTGVSQNPRHKITKRGQNVTFRCDPISEHNRLYWYRQTLGQGPEFLTYFQNEAQLEKSRLLSDRFSAERPKGSFSTLEIQRTEQGDSAMYLCASSLSGGFETQYFGPGTRLLVL.

This clonotype was found a few times. The chain is built from TRBV5-1 and TRBJ2-2; D call uncertain. Trimming removed 4 bases at V and 6 bases at J, with 16 bases between. This CDR3 spans 15 amino acids. Germline CDR1 and CDR2: SGHRS and YFSETQ. The CDR3: CASSPSDSHPGELFF. The CDR3 nucleotides read TGCGCCAGCAGCCCGTCGGATTCCCATCCCGGGGAGCTGTTTTTT.

This clonotype was observed many times. The chain has TRBV24-1 and TRBJ2-1, with D uncertain. V lost 4 bases and J lost 0, with 18 bases in between. This CDR3 contains 18 residues. Germline lookup yields CDR1 KGHDR and CDR2 SFDVKD. CDR3 in amino acids: CATSERSLSIPSYNEQFF. CDR3 bases: TGTGCCACCAGTGAGAGATCCCTCAGTATTCCCTCCTACAATGAGCAGTTCTTC.

The V call is TRBV3-1, the J call TRBJ1-2, with D possibly TRBD1 on 5 matching bases. Trimming removed 4 bases from V and 4 bases from J, with 10 bases in between. Per the germline V gene, CDR1 is LGHDT and CDR2 is YNNKEL (reference sequence). This CDR3 region has 13 residues. The CDR3 bases are TGTGCCAGCAGCCGGGACCGCCGCTATGGCTACACCTTC. It translates to CASSRDRRYGYTF.

This clonotype has a handful of counts. The chain uses TRBV30 and TRBJ1-1; D uncertain. Germline CDR1 is GTSNPN and CDR2 is SVGIG (reference sequence). Trimming left V 4 bases short and J 0 bases short, with 9 bases between. The CDR3 length is 13 residues. CDR3 bases: TGTGCCTGGAAGTCTCAGTTGAACACTGAAGCTTTCTTT. Its protein is CAWKSQLNTEAFF. The whole variable domain, filled in from reference TRBV30 and TRBJ1-1, reads SQTIHQWPATLVQPVGSPLSLECTVEGTSNPNLYWYRQAAGRGLQLLFYSVGIGQISSEVPQNLSASRPQDRQFILSSKKLLLSDSGFYLCAWKSQLNTEAFFGQGTRLTVV.

The J gene is TRBJ1-1, the V gene TRBV19, with D possibly being TRBD1 (6 bases). V was shortened by 11 bases and J by 6 bases, with 19 bases between the two germline ends. The CDR3 covers 13 residues. CDR1 and CDR2 (germline): LNHDA, SQIVND (reference sequence). CDR3 coding DNA: TGTGCCGTAAGGGGGGCGCGGGGCCCTGAAGCTTTCTTT. It yields the protein CAVRGARGPEAFF.

The CDR3 DNA reads as TGTGCCAGCACCCCCTTAGTATGGTTACTGGAGAACACTGAAGCTTTCTTT. Protein sequence: CASTPLVWLLENTEAFF. The chain uses TRBV28 and TRBJ1-1; no clear D. The CDR3 totals 17 residues. V lost 7 bases and J lost 1, with 22 bases in between. Germline V CDR1 and CDR2: MDHEN, SYDVKM.